This note documents a single T cell receptor (beta chain) sequence. Antigen specificity is unknown. The data originate from a study of cytomegalovirus exposure and HLA in healthy donors. Study results and caveats: CMV serostatus stood as the only immune exposure information on hand.

The primer mix had 60 Vbeta and 13 Jbeta primers. Only in-frame clones appear in the TCRdb table, and some are missing; sequencing was by immunoSEQ multiplex PCR. Of approximately 160,000 clones in the sample, 75% were seen once. The germline CDR1 and CDR2 sequences are MDHEN and SYDVKM. V lost 5 bases to trimming and J lost 0 bases; unmatched junction nucleotides: 9. There are 18 residues in the CDR3. The chain links TRBV28 to TRBJ2-7; 14 bases map to TRBD2. This receptor was identified in a woman between 45 and 60 years old in good health and CMV-seropositive. Sample: PBMCs. The DNA for the CDR3 is TGTGCCAGCAGTCAACGACAGGGACTAGCGGGGGACTCCTACGAGCAGTACTTC. It specifies CASSQRQGLAGDSYEQYF.